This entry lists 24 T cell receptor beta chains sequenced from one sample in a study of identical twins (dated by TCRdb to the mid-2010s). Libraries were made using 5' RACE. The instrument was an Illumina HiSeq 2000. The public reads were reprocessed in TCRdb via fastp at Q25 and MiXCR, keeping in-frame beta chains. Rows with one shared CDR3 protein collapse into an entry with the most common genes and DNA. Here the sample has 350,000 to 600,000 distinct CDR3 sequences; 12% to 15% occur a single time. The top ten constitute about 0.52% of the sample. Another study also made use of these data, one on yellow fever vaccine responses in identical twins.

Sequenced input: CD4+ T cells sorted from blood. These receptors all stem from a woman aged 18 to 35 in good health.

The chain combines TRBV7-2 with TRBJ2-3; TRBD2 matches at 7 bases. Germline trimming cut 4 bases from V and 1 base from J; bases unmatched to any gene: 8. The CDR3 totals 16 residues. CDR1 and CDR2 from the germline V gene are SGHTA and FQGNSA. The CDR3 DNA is TGTGCCAGCAGCTGGGCCTTGGGGGGGGGCACAGATACGCAGTATTTT. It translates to CASSWALGGGTDTQYF.

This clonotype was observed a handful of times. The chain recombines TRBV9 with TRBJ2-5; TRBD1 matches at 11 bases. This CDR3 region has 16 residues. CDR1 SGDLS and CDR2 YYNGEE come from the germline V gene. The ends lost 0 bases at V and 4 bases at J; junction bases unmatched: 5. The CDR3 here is CASSVGRTGGGETQYF. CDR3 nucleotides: TGTGCCAGCAGCGTAGGAAGGACAGGGGGCGGAGAGACCCAGTACTTC. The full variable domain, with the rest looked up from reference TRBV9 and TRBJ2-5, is DSGVTQTPKHLITATGQRVTLRCSPRSGDLSVYWYQQSLDQGLQFLIQYYNGEERAKGNILERFSAQQFPDLHSELNLSSLELGDSALYFCASSVGRTGGGETQYFGPGTRLLVL.

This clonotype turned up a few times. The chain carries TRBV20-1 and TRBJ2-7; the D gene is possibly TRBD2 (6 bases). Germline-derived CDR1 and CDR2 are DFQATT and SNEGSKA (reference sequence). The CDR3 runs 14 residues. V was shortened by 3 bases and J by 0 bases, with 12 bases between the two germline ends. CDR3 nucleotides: TGCAGTGCTAGGAGACTAGGCCCCTCCTACGAGCAGTACTTC. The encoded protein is CSARRLGPSYEQYF.

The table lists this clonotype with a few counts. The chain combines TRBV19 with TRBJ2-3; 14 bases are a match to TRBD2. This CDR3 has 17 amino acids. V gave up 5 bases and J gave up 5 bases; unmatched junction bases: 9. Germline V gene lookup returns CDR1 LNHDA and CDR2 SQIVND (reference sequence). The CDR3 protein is CASSPRLAGGGRDTQYF. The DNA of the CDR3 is TGTGCCAGTAGTCCGCGACTAGCGGGAGGGGGCAGAGATACGCAGTATTTT.

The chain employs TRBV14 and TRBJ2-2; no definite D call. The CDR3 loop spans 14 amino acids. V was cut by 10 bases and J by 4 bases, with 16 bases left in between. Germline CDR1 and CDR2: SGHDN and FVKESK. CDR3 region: CATSGSRGTGELFF. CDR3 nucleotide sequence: TGTGCCACCTCCGGGTCACGAGGCACCGGGGAGCTGTTTTTT.

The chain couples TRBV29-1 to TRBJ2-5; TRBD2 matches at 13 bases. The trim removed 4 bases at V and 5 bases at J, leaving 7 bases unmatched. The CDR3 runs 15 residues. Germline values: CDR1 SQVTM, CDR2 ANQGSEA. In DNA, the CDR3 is TGCAGCGTTGCCGGACTAGCGGGAGAAGGGGAGACCCAGTACTTC. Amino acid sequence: CSVAGLAGEGETQYF. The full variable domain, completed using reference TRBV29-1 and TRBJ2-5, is SAVISQKPSRDICQRGTSLTIQCQVDSQVTMMFWYRQQPGQSLTLIATANQGSEATYESGFVIDKFPISRPNLTFSTLTVSNMSPEDSSIYLCSVAGLAGEGETQYFGPGTRLLVL.

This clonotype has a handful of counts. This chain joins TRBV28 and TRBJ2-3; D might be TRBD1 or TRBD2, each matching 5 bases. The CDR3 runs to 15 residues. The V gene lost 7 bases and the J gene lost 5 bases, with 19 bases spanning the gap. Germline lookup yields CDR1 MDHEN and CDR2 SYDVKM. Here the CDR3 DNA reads TGTGCCAGCACCCTCGGGGCGTTACCGGGAGATACGCAGTATTTT. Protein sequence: CASTLGALPGDTQYF.

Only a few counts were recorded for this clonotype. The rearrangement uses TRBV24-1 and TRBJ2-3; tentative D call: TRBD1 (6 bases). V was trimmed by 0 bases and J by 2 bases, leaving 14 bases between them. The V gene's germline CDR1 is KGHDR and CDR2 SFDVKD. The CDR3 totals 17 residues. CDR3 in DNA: TGTGCCACCAGTGATTTGCGTGGGGGCTTTAACACAGATACGCAGTATTTT. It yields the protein CATSDLRGGFNTDTQYF.

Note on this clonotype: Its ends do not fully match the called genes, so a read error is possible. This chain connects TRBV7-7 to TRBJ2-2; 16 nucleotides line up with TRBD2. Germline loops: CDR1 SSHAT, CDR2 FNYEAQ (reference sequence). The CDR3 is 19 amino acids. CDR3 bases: TGTGCTAGCAGCCCCCTCCCCGGGACTAGCGGGAGGGTCGCCGGGGAGCTGTTTTTT. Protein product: CASSPLPGTSGRVAGELFF.

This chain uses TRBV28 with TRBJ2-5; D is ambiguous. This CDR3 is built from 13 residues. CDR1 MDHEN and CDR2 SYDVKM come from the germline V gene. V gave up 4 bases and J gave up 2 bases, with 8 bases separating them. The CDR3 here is CASSWAGQETQYF. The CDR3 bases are TGTGCCAGCAGTTGGGCCGGGCAAGAGACCCAGTACTTC.

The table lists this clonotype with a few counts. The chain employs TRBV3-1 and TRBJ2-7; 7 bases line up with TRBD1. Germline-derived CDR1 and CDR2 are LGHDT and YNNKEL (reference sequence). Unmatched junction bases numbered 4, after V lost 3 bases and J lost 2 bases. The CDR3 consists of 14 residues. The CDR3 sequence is CASSHSQGAYEQYF. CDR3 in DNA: TGTGCCAGCAGCCACAGTCAGGGGGCCTACGAGCAGTACTTC.

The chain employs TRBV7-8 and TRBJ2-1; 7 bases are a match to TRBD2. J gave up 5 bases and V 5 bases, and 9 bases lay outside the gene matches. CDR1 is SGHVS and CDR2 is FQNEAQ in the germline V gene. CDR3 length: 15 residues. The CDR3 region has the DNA TGTGCCAGCAGCCGCAGGGAGACTAGCCACAATGAGCAGTTCTTC. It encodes CASSRRETSHNEQFF.

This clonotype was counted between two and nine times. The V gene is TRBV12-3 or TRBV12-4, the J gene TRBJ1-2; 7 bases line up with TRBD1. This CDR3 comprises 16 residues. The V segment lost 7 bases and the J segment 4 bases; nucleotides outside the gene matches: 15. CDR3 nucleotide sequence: TGTGCCAGCACCCGGGACAGTCCGGCGGTTGGCTATGGCTACACCTTC. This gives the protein CASTRDSPAVGYGYTF.

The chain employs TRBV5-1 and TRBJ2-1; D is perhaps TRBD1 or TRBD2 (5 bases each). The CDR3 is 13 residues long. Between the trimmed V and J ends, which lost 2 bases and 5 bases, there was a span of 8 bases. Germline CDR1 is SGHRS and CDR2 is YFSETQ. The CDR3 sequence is CASSFLGDNEQFF. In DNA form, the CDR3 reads TGCGCCAGCAGCTTTTTGGGGGACAATGAGCAGTTCTTC.

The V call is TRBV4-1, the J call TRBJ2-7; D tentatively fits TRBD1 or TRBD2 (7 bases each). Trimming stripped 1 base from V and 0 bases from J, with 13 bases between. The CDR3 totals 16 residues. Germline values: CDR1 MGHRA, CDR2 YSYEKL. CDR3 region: CASSQGEGAPSYEQYF. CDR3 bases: TGCGCCAGCAGCCAAGGGGAGGGGGCCCCCTCCTACGAGCAGTACTTC.

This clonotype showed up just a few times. CDR3 residues: CASSVQTDTQYF. CDR3 in DNA: TGTGCCAGCAGCGTCCAAACAGATACGCAGTATTTT. The rearrangement uses TRBV7-2 and TRBJ2-3, with D uncertain. The CDR3 sequence is 12 residues long. Trimming removed 5 bases at V and 3 bases at J, with 6 bases between. Looked up from germline, CDR1 is SGHTA and CDR2 is FQGNSA.

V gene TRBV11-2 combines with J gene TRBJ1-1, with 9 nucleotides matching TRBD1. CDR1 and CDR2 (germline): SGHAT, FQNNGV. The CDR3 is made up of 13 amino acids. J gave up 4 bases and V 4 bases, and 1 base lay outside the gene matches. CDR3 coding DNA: TGTGCCAGCAGCTGGACAGGGGCCACTGAAGCTTTCTTT. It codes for CASSWTGATEAFF.

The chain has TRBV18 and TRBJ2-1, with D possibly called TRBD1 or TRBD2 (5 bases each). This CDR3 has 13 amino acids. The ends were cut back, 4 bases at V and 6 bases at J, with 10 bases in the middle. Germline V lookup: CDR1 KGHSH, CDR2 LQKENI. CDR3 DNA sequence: TGTGCCAGCTCACAGGGACCGACCAATGAGCAGTTCTTC. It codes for CASSQGPTNEQFF.

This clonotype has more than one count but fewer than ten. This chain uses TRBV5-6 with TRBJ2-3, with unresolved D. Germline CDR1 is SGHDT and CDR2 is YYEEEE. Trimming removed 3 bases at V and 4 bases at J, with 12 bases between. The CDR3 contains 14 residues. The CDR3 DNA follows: TGTGCCAGCAGCTCCTATACGAGCTCAGATACGCAGTATTTT. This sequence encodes CASSSYTSSDTQYF.

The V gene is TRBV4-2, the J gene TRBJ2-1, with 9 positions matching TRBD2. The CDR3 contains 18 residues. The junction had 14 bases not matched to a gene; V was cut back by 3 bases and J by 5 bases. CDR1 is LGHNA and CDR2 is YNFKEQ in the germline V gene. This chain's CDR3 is CASSQDRSSGVKDNEQFF. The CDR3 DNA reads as TGTGCCAGCAGCCAGGATCGATCTAGCGGGGTTAAGGACAATGAGCAGTTCTTC.

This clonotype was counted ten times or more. In DNA form, the CDR3 reads TGTGCCATCAGTGAGTCGGGGACACCCCAAGAGACCCAGTACTTC. Translated: CAISESGTPQETQYF. The gene calls are TRBV10-3 and TRBJ2-5, with a possible D match to TRBD1 (6 bases). This CDR3 has 15 amino acids. Germline V gene lookup returns CDR1 ENHRY and CDR2 SYGVKD. V was trimmed by 0 bases and J by 1 base, leaving 9 bases between them.

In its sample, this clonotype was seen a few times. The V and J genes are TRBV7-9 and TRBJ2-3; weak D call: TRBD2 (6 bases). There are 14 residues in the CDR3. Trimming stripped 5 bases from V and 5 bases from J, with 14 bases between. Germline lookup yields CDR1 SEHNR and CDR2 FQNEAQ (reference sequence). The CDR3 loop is CASSPLGGRDTQYF. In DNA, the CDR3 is TGTGCCAGCAGCCCCCTGGGGGGTAGAGATACGCAGTATTTT.

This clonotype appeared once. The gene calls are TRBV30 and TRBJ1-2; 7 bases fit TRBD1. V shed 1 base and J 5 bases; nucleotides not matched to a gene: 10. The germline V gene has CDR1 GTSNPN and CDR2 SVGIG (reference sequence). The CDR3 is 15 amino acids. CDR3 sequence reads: CAWSATTGPLYGYTF. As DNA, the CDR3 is TGTGCCTGGAGTGCGACGACAGGGCCACTATATGGCTACACCTTC. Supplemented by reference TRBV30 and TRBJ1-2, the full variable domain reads SQTIHQWPATLVQPVGSPLSLECTVEGTSNPNLYWYRQAAGRGLQLLFYSVGIGQISSEVPQNLSASRPQDRQFILSSKKLLLSDSGFYLCAWSATTGPLYGYTFGSGTRLTVV.

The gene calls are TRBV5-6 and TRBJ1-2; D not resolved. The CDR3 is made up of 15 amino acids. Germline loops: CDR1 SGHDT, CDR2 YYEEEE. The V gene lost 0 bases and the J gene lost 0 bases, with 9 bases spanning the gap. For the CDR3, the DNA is TGTGCCAGCAGCTTGGTAAGCGGTACTAACTATGGCTACACCTTC. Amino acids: CASSLVSGTNYGYTF.